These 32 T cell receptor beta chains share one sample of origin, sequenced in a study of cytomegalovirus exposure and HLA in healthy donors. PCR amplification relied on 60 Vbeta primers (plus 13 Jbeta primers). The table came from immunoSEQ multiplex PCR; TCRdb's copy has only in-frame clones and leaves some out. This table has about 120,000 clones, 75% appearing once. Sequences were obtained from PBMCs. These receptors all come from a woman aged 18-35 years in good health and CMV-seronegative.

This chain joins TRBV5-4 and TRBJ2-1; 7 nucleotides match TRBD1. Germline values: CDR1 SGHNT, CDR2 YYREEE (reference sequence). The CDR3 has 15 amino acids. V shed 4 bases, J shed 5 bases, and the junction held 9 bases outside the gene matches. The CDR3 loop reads CASSRVGQTNNEQFF. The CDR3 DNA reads TGTGCCAGCAGCCGGGTGGGACAGACAAACAATGAGCAGTTCTTC.

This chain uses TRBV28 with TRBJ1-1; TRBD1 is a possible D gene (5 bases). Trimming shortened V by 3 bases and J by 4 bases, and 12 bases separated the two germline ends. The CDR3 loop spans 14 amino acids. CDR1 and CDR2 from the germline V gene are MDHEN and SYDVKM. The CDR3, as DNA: TGTGCCAGCAGTTTGCAGGGAGGGAGCACTGAAGCTTTCTTT. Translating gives CASSLQGGSTEAFF. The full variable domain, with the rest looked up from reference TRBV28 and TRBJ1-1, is DVKVTQSSRYLVKRTGEKVFLECVQDMDHENMFWYRQDPGLGLRLIYFSYDVKMKEKGDIPEGYSVSREKKERFSLILESASTNQTSMYLCASSLQGGSTEAFFGQGTRLTVV.

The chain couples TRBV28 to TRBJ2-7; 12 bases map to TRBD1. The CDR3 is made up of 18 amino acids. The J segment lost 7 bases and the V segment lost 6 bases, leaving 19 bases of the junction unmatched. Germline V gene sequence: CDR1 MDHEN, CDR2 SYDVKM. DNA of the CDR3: TGTGCCAGCAGCTCAGGGACAGGGGGCAGGCCAGGACCGAGGGAGCAGTACTTC. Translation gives CASSSGTGGRPGPREQYF.

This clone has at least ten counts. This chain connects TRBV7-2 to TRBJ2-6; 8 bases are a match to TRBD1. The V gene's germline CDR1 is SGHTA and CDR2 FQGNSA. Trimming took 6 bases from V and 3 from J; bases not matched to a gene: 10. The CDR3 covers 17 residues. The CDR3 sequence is CASRLVRGLDGANVLTF. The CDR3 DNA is TGTGCCAGCAGGTTGGTCAGGGGGCTAGATGGGGCCAACGTCCTGACTTTC. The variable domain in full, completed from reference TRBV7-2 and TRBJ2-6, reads GAGVSQSPSNKVTEKGKDVELRCDPISGHTALYWYRQSLGQGLEFLIYFQGNSAPDKSGLPSDRFSAERTGGSVSTLTIQRTQQEDSAVYLCASRLVRGLDGANVLTFGAGSRLTVL.

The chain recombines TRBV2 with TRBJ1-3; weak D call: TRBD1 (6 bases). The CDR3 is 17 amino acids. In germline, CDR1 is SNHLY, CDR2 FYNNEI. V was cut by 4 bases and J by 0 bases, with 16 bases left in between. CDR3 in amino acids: CASSVGGGIPSGNTIYF. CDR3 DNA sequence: TGTGCCAGCAGTGTAGGGGGGGGAATACCCTCTGGAAACACCATATATTTT.

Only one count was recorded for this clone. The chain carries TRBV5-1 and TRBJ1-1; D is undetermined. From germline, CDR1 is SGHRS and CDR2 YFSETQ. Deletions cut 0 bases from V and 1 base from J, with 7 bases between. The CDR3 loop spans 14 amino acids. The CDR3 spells CASSLDTTNTEAFF. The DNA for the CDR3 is TGCGCCAGCAGCTTGGACACCACGAACACTGAAGCTTTCTTT. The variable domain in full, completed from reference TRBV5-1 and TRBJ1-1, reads KAGVTQTPRYLIKTRGQQVTLSCSPISGHRSVSWYQQTPGQGLQFLFEYFSETQRNKGNFPGRFSGRQFSNSRSEMNVSTLELGDSALYLCASSLDTTNTEAFFGQGTRLTVV.

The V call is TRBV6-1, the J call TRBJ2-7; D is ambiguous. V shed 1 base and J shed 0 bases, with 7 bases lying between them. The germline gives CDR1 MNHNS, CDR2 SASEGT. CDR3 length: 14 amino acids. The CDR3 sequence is CASSEGYGSYEQYF. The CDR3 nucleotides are TGTGCCAGCAGTGAAGGGTACGGCTCCTACGAGCAGTACTTC.

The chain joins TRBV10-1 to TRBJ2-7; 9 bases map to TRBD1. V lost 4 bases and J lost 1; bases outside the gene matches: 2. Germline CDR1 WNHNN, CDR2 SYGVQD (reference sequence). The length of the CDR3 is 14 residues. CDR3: CASSGGQGSYEQYF. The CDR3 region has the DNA TGCGCCAGCAGTGGGGGACAGGGATCCTACGAGCAGTACTTC.

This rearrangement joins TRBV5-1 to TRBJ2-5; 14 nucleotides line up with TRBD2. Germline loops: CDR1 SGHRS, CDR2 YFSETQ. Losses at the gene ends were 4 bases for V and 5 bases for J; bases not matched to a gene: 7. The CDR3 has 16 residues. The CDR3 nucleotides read TGCGCCAGCAGCCGCGGGACTAGCGGGGGTACGGAGACCCAGTACTTC. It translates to CASSRGTSGGTETQYF.

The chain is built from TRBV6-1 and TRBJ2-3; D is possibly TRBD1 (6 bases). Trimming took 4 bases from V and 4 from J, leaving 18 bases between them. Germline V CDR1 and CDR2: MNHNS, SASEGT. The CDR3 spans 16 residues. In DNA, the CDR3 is TGTGCCAGCAGTGTTGGGACACCTAGGTTGTCAGATACGCAGTATTTT. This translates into CASSVGTPRLSDTQYF.

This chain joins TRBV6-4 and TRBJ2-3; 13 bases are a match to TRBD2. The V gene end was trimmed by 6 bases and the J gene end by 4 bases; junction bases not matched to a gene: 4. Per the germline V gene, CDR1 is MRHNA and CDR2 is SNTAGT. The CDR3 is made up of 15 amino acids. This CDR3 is CASSQTSGGPDTQYF. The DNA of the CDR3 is TGTGCCAGCAGCCAGACTAGCGGGGGGCCAGATACGCAGTATTTT.

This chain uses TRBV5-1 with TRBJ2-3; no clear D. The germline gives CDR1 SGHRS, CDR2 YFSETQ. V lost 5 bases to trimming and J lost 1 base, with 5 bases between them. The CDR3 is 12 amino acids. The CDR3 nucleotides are TGCGCCAGCAGTTGGCGCACAGATACGCAGTATTTT. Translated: CASSWRTDTQYF. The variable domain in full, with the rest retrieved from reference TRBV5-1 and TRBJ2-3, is KAGVTQTPRYLIKTRGQQVTLSCSPISGHRSVSWYQQTPGQGLQFLFEYFSETQRNKGNFPGRFSGRQFSNSRSEMNVSTLELGDSALYLCASSWRTDTQYFGPGTRLTVL.

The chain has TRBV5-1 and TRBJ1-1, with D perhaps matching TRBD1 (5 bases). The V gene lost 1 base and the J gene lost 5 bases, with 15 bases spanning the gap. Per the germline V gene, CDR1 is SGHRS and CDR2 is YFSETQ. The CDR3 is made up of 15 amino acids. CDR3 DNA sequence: TGCGCCAGCAGCTTGTTGGGGGGTGGGGAGACTGAAGCTTTCTTT. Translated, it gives CASSLLGGGETEAFF.

CDR3 DNA sequence: TGTGCCAGCAGCCGGAACCGGGACAGGGGTCAGCCCCAGCATTTT. This encodes CASSRNRDRGQPQHF. The V gene is TRBV7-8, the J gene TRBJ1-5, with 10 positions matching TRBD1. CDR3 length equals 15 residues. Germline CDR1 reads SGHVS; CDR2 reads FQNEAQ. The ends lost 5 bases at V and 6 bases at J; junction bases unmatched: 7.

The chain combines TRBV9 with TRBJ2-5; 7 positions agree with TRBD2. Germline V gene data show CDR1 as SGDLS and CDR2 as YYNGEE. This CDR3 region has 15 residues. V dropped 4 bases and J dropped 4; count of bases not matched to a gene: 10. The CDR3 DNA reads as TGTGCCAGCAGCTCTAGACTAGCCCAAGGAGAGACCCAGTACTTC. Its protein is CASSSRLAQGETQYF.

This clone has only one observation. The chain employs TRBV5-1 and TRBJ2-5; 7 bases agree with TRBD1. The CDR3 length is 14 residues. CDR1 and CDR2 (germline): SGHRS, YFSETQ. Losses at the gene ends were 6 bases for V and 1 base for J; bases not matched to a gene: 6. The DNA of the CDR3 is TGCGCCAGCAAACATCGGGACAGCCAAGAGACCCAGTACTTC. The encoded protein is CASKHRDSQETQYF.

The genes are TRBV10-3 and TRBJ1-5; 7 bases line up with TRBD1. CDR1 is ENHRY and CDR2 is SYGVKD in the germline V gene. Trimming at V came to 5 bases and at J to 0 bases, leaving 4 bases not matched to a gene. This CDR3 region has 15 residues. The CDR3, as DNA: TGTGCCATCAGTACGGACAGGTATAGCAATCAGCCCCAGCATTTT. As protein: CAISTDRYSNQPQHF.

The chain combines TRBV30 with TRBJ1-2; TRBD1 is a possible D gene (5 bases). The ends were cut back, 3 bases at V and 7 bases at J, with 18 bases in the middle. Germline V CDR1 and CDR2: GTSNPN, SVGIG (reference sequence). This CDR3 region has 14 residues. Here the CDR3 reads CAWRRPGGVRGYTF. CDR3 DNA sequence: TGTGCCTGGAGGAGACCCGGAGGGGTTCGTGGCTACACCTTC. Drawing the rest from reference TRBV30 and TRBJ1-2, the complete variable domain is SQTIHQWPATLVQPVGSPLSLECTVEGTSNPNLYWYRQAAGRGLQLLFYSVGIGQISSEVPQNLSASRPQDRQFILSSKKLLLSDSGFYLCAWRRPGGVRGYTFGSGTRLTVV.

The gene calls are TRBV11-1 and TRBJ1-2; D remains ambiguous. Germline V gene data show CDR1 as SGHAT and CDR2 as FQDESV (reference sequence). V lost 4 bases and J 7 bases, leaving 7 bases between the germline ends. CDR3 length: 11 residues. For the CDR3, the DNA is TGTGCCAGCAGCTCCCCTTTTGGCTACACCTTC. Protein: CASSSPFGYTF.

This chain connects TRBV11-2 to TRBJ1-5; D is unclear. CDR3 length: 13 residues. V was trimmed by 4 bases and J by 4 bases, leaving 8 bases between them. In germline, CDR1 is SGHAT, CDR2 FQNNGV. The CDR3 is CASSSRGNQPQHF. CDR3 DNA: TGTGCCAGCAGCTCACGCGGTAATCAGCCCCAGCATTTT.

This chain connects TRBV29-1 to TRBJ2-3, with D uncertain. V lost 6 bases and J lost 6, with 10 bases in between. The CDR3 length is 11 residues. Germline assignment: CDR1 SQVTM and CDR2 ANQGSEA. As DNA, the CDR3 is TGCAGCGTACTGTGGCGGGATACGCAGTATTTT. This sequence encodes CSVLWRDTQYF.

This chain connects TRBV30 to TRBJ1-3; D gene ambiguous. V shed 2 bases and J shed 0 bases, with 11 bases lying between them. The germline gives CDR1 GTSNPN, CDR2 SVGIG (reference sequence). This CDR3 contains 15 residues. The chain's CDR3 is CAWSYGSSSGNTIYF. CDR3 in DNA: TGTGCCTGGAGTTACGGGTCGAGCTCTGGAAACACCATATATTTT.

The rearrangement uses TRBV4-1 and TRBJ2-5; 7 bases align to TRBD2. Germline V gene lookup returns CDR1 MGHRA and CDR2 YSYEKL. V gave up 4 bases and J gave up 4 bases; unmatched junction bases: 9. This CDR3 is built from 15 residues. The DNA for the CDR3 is TGCGCCAGCAGCCGTACTAGCGTCGGCCCAGAGACCCAGTACTTC. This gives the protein CASSRTSVGPETQYF.

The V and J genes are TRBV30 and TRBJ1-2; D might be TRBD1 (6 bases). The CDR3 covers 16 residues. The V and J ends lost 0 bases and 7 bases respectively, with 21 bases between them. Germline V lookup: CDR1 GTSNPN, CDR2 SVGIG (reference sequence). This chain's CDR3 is CAWSVMGKTGRAGYTF. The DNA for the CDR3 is TGTGCCTGGAGTGTTATGGGTAAAACAGGGCGGGCTGGCTACACCTTC.

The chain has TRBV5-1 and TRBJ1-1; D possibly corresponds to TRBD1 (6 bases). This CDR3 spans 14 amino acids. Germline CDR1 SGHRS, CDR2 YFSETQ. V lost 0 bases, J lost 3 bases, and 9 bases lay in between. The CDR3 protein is CASSLAAGDTEAFF. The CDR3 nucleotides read TGCGCCAGCAGCTTGGCCGCAGGGGACACTGAAGCTTTCTTT.

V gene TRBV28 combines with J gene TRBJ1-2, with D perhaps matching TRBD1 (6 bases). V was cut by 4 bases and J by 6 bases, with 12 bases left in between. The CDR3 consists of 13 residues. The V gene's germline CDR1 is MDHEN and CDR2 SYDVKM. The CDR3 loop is CASSSLEGDGYTF. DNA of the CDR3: TGTGCCAGCAGTTCCCTCGAGGGGGATGGCTACACCTTC.

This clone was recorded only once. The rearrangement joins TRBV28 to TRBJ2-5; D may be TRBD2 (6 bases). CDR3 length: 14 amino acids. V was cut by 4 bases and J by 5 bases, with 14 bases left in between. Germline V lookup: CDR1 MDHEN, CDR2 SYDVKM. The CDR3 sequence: CASSSTGTLETQYF. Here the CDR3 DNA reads TGTGCCAGCAGTTCAACCGGGACTTTGGAGACCCAGTACTTC.

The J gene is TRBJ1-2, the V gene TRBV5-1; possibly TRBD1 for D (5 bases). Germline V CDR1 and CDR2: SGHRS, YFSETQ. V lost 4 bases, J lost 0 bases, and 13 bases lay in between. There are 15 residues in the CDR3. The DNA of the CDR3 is TGCGCCAGCAGCGGGATTGACAGAGCTAACTATGGCTACACCTTC. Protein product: CASSGIDRANYGYTF.

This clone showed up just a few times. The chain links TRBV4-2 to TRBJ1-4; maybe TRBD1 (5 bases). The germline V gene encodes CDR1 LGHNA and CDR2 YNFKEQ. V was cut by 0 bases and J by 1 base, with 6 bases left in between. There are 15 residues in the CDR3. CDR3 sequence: CASSQDDRTNEKLFF. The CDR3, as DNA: TGTGCCAGCAGCCAAGATGACAGAACTAATGAAAAACTGTTTTTT.

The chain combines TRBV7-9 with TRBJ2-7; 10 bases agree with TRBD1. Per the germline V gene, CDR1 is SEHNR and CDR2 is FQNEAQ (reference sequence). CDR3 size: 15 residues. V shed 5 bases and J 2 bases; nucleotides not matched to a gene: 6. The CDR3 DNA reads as TGTGCCAGCAGCACCCGACAGGGGGCTACCTACGAGCAGTACTTC. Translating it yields CASSTRQGATYEQYF.

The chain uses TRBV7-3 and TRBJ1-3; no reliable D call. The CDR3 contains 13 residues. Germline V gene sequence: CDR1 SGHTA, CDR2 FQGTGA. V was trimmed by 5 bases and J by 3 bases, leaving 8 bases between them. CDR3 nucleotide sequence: TGTGCCAGCAGCATGGACTTTGGAAACACCATATATTTT. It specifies CASSMDFGNTIYF.

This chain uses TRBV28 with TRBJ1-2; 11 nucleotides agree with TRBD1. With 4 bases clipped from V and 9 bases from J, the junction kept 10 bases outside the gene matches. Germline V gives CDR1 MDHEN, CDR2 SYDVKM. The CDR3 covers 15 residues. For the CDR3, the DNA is TGTGCCAGCAGTTGGACAGGGGGCACGGCCGGAAGCTACACCTTC. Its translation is CASSWTGGTAGSYTF.